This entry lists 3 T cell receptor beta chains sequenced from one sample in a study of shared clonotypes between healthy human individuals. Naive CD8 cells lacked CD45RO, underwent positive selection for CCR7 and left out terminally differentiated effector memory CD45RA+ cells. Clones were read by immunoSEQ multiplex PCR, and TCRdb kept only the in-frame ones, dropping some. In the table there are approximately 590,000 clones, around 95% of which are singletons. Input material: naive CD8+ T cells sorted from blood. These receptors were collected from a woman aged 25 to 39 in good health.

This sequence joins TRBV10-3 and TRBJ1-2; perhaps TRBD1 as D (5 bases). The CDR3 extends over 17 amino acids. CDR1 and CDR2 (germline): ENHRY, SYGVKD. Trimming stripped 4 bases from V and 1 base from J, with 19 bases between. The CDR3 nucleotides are TGTGCCATCAGTGTCGAGCGCGTGGGCAGGGATAACTATGGCTACACCTTC. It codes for CAISVERVGRDNYGYTF.

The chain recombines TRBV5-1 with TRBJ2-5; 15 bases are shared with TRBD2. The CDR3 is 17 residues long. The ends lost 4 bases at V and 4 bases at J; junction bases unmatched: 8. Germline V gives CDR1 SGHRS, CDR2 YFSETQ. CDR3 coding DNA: TGCGCCAGCAGCCCCAGGACTAGCGGGAGGGAAGGAGAGACCCAGTACTTC. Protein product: CASSPRTSGREGETQYF.

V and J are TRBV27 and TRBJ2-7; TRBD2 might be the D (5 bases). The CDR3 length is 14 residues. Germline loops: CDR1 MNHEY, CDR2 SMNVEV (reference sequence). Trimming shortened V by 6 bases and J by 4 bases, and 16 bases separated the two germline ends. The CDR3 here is CASSKDRTAYEQYF. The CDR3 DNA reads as TGTGCCAGCAGCAAGGATCGGACTGCTTACGAGCAGTACTTC.